Included here is one T cell receptor beta chain sequence, with context. The antigen is undetermined. This sample is part of a study of hypomethylating agent response in myelodysplastic syndrome. General study points: This small study analyzed only about a dozen patients.

V lost 3 bases and J 4 bases, leaving 13 bases between the germline ends. This CDR3 is 16 amino acids long. The V gene's germline CDR1 is MNHEY and CDR2 SMNVEV (reference sequence). Sequenced by immunoSEQ multiplex PCR; TCRdb stores in-frame clones only, minus some. The sample records approximately 4,500 clones, 80% to 85% being singletons. The receptor's source is a human donor with myelodysplastic syndrome. Source: bone marrow, taken before or after starting hypomethylating agent treatment for myelodysplastic syndrome (not recorded which). The gene calls are TRBV27 and TRBJ2-6, with D unclear. Here the CDR3 reads CASSFFGSRGANVLTF. The CDR3 nucleotides are TGTGCCAGCAGTTTTTTTGGTTCGCGGGGGGCCAACGTCCTGACTTTC. Supplemented by reference TRBV27 and TRBJ2-6, the full variable domain reads EAQVTQNPRYLITVTGKKLTVTCSQNMNHEYMSWYRQDPGLGLRQIYYSMNVEVTDKGDVPEGYKVSRKEKRNFPLILESPSPNQTSLYFCASSFFGSRGANVLTFGAGSRLTVL.